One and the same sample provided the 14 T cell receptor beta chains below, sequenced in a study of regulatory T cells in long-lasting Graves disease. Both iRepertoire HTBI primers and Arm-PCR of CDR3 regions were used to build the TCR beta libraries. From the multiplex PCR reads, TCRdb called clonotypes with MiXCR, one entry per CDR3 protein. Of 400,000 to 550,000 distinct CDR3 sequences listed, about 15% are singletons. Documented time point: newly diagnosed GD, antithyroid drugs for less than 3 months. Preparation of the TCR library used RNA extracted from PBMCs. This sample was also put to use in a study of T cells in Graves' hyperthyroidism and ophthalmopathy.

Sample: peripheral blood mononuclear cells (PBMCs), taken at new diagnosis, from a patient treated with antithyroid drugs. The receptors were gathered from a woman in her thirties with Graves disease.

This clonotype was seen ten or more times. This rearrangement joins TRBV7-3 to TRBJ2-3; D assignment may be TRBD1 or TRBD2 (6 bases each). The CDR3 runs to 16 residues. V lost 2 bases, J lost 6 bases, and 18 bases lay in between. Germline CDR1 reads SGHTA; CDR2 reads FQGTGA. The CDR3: CASSLRAIGGMDTQYF. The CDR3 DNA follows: TGTGCCAGCAGCTTACGGGCCATAGGGGGGATGGATACGCAGTATTTT.

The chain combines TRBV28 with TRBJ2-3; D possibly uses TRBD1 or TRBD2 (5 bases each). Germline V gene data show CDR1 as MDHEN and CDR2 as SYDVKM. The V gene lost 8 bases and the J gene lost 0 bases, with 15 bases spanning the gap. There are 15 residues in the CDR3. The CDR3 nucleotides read TGTGCCAGCTGCTTTCCGGGACCGAGCACAGATACGCAGTATTTT. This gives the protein CASCFPGPSTDTQYF.

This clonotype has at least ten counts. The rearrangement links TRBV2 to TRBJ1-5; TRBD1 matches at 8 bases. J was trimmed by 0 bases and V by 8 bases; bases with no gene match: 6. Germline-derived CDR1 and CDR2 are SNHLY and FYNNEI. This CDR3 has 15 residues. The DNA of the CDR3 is TGTGCCAGCTATTCGGACAGGGCTAGCAATCAGCCCCAGCATTTT. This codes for CASYSDRASNQPQHF.

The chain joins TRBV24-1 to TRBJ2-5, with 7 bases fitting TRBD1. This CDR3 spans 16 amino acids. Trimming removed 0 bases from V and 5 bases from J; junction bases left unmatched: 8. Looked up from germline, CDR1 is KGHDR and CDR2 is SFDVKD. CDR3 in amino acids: CATSDLPQGQYETQYF. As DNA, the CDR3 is TGTGCCACCAGTGATTTGCCACAGGGGCAGTATGAGACCCAGTACTTC.

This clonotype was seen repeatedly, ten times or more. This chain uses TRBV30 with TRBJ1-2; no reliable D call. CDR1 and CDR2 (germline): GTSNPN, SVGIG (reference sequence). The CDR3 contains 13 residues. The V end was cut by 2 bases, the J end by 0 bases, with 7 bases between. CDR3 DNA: TGTGCCTGGAGTTTAGCCACTAACTATGGCTACACCTTC. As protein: CAWSLATNYGYTF. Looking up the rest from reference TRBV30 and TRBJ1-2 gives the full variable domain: SQTIHQWPATLVQPVGSPLSLECTVEGTSNPNLYWYRQAAGRGLQLLFYSVGIGQISSEVPQNLSASRPQDRQFILSSKKLLLSDSGFYLCAWSLATNYGYTFGSGTRLTVV.

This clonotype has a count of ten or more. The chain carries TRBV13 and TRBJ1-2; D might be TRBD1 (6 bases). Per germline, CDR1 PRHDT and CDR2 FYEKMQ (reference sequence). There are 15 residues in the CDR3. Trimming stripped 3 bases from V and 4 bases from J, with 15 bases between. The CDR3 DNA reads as TGTGCCAGCAGCTTGGGCGACAGGTTAGCCTATGGCTACACCTTC. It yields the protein CASSLGDRLAYGYTF.

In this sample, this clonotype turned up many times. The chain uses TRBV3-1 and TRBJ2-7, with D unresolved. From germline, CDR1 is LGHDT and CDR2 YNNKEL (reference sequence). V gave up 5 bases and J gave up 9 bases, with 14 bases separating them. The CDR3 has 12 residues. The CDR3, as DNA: TGTGCCAGCAGCTTCATAACTGGGATGCAGTACTTC. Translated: CASSFITGMQYF.

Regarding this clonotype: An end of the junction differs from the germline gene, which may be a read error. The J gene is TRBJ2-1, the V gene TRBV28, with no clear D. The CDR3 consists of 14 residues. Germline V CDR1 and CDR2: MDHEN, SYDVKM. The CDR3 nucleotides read TGTGCCAGCTACCCGAGATTGACCTACGATGAGCAGTTCTTC. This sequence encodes CASYPRLTYDEQFF.

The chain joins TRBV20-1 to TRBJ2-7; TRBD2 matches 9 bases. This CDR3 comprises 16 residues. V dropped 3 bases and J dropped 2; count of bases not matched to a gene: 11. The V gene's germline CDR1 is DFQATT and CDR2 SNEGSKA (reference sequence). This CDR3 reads CSARALTSGRAYEQYF. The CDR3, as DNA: TGCAGTGCTAGGGCCCTGACTAGCGGTAGAGCCTACGAGCAGTACTTC.

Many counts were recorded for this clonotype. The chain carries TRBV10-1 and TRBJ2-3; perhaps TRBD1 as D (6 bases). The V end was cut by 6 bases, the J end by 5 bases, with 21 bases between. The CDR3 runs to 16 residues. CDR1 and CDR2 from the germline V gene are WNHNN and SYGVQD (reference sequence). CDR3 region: CASSDRNREIGDTQYF. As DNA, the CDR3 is TGCGCCAGCAGCGACCGGAACAGGGAGATCGGAGATACGCAGTATTTT.

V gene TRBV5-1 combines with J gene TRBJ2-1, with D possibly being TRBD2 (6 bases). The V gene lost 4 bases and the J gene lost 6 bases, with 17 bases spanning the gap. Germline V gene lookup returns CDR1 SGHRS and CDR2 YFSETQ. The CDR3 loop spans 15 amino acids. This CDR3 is CASSDGTGVTNEQFF. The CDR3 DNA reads TGCGCCAGCAGCGACGGAACGGGAGTTACCAATGAGCAGTTCTTC.

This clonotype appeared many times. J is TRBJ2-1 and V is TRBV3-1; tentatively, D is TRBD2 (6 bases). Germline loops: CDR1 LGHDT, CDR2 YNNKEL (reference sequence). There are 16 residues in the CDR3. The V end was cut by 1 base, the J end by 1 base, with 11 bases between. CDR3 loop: CASSQGALASYNEQFF. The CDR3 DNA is TGTGCCAGCAGCCAAGGAGCGCTAGCGTCCTACAATGAGCAGTTCTTC.

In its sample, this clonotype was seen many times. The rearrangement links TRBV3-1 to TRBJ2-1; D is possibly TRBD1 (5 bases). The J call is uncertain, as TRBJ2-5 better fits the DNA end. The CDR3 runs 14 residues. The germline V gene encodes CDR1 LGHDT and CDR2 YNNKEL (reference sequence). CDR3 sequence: CASSLRAGSETQYF. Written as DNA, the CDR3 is TGTGCCAGCAGCCTACGAGCAGGGTCGGAGACCCAGTACTTC.

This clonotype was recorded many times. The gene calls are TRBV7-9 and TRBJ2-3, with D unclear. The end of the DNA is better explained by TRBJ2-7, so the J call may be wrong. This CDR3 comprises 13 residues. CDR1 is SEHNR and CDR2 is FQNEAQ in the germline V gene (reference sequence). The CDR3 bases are TGTGCCAGCAGCGCCCACGAAAGCTACGAGCAGTACTTC. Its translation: CASSAHESYEQYF.